This entry features one TCR beta chain sequence. The antigen remains unidentified. This specimen belongs to a study of T cells after yellow fever vaccination. Study overall: Each low-cell-number fraction was prepared by means of SMART-Seq v4 Ultra Low Input. Study-wide results and caveats: The study re-detected most primary-vaccination clones after the booster (under 97% CD4, roughly 90% CD8). Weaker overall was a secondary response that nonetheless peaked faster, on day 5 versus 15.

Making TCR cDNA involved 5'RACE template switching, which added UMIs and a universal primer site. MiXCR was run by TCRdb on the 5' RACE reads, yielding one entry per CDR3 protein. The table records about 340,000 distinct CDR3 sequences, roughly 8.7% of them present only once. The CDR3 runs 16 residues. From germline, CDR1 is MGHRA and CDR2 YSYEKL. Trimming took off 1 base at V and 3 bases at J, with 16 bases between the two ends. This receptor was obtained from a young man who received the YFV17D yellow fever vaccine. The chain combines TRBV4-1 with TRBJ2-7; D ambiguous. Sequenced here: PBMCs, sampled on the day of the first yellow fever vaccination. This CDR3 reads CASSQVNLNQIYEQYF. The CDR3 DNA is TGCGCCAGCAGCCAAGTTAACCTCAACCAAATCTACGAGCAGTACTTC.